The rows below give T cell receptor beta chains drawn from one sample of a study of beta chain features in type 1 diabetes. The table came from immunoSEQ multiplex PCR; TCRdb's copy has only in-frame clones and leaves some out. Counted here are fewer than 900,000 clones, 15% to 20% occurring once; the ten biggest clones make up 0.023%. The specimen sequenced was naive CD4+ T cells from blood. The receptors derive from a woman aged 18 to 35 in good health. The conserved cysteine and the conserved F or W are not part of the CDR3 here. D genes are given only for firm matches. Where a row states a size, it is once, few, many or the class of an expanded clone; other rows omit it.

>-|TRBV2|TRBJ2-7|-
ASCQIGYEQY
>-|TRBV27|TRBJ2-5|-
ASSRGRGAPETQY
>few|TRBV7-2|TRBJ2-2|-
ASSLGGGAELF
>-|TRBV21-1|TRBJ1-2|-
ASPGVYGYT
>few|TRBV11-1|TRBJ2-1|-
ASSPLGLADNEQF
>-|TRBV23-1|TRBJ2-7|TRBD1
ASSHQGQGHESYEQY
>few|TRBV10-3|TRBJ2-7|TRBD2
AISESREDRSSYEQY
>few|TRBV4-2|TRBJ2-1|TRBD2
ASSPWTSGSPNEQF
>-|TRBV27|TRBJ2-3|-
ASSRSTDTQY
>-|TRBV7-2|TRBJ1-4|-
ASSPGPTKEKLF
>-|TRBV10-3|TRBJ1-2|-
AISERGQDYGYT
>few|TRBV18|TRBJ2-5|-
ASSPPARGGETQY
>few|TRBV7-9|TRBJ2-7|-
ASSLVVGSEQY
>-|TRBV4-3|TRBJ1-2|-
ASSRRGKRGYT
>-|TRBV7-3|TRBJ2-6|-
ASSSITGPSGANVLT
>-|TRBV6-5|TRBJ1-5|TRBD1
ASSYSGQAGQPQH
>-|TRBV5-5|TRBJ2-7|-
ASSLYGASISGEQY
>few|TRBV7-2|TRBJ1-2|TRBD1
ASSLNRGPHYGYT
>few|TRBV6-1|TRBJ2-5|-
ASSGTPNQETQY
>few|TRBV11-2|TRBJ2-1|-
ASSSETKQGNEQF
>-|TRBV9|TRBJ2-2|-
ASSVVSQGGELF
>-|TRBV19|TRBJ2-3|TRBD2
ASSIAGGTDTQY
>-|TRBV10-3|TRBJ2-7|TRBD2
AISESLGGRAP
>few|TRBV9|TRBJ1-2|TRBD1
ASSVGDRIRIGYT
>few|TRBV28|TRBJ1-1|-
ASSFRTEAF
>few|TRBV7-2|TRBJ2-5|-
ASSFGVRYQETQY
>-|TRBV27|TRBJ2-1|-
ASSLGGGSSYNEQF
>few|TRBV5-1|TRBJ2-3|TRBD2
ASSAGVGYPDTQY
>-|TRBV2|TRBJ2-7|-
ASRPATYEQY
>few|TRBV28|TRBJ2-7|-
ASREYRDPGEQY
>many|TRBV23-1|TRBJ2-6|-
ASSPKEEAVSGANVLT
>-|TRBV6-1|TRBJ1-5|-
ASSETVGQPQH
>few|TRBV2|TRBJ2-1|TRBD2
ASDEREYNEQF
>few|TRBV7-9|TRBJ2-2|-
ASSLAGGSGELF
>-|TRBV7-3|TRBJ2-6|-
ASSPIGRFSGANVLT
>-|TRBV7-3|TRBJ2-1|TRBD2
ASRAGAGNEQF
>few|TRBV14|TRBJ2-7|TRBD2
ASSHWSTSGSSYEQY
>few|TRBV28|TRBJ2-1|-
ASGEFEQF
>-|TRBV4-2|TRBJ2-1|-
ASSQVDGPPDNEQF
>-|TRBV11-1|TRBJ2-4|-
ASSSRVDKNIQY
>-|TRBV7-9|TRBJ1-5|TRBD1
ASSQWTGGFEPQH
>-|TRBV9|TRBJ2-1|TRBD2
ASSVGTSRGYEQF
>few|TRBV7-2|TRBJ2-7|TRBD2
ASTAETSGSYEQY
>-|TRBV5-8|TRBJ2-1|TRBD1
ASSRTGTVAF
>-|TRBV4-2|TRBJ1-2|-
ASSQEFPSRFGYT